The rows below give T cell receptor beta chains drawn from one sample of a study of cytomegalovirus exposure and HLA in healthy donors. Libraries were prepared by immunoSEQ multiplex PCR; TCRdb keeps only in-frame clonotypes and omits some of them. Of 250,000 to 400,000 clones listed, roughly 88% were seen once; the top ten hold around 0.88%. Input material: PBMCs. These receptors all stem from a man aged 30-40 years in good health and CMV-seronegative. Both conserved end residues are part of each CDR3. A D gene is named only where the DNA matches it firmly. Clone size is stated in some rows and not others, as once, few, many or a class when expanded.

d_call	v_call	clone_size	j_call	cdr3_aa	cdr3_nt
-	TRBV19	-	TRBJ1-2	CASSMVQAGRSNYGYTF	TGTGCCAGTAGTATGGTACAGGCAGGGAGGTCTAACTATGGCTACACCTTC
-	TRBV5-6	-	TRBJ1-2	CASSLGGFYGYTF	TGTGCCAGCAGCTTGGGGGGCTTCTATGGCTACACCTTC
-	TRBV7-9	-	TRBJ1-1	CASSFRFGEAFF	TGTGCCAGCAGCTTTCGGTTTGGTGAAGCTTTCTTT
TRBD2	TRBV6-4	-	TRBJ2-3	CASSAGTSSDTQYF	TGTGCCAGCAGTGCCGGGACTAGCTCAGATACGCAGTATTTT
-	TRBV19	-	TRBJ1-2	CASSLSGGNYGGYTF	TGTGCCAGTAGTCTCTCGGGAGGCAACTATGGCGGCTACACCTTC
TRBD2	TRBV2	-	TRBJ2-5	CASTERGGPSETQYF	TGTGCCAGCACCGAACGGGGGGGGCCATCCGAGACCCAGTACTTC
TRBD2	TRBV18	-	TRBJ2-1	CASSLTIAPSSGGHNEQFF	TGTGCCAGCTCACTAACAATAGCCCCGTCTAGCGGGGGTCACAATGAGCAGTTCTTC
-	TRBV6-1	-	TRBJ2-2	CASSQTGDTGELFF	TGTGCCAGCAGCCAAACCGGGGACACCGGGGAGCTGTTTTTT
TRBD2	TRBV27	-	TRBJ2-7	CASSLAGGTEQYF	TGTGCCAGCAGTTTAGCGGGGGGTACCGAGCAGTACTTC
-	TRBV7-6	-	TRBJ1-1	CASSLAGREAFF	TGTGCCAGCAGCTTGGCGGGACGTGAAGCTTTCTTT
TRBD1	TRBV19	-	TRBJ1-6	CASSTTGAIYNSPLHF	TGTGCCAGTAGTACGACAGGGGCAATCTATAATTCACCCCTCCACTTT
TRBD2	TRBV27	-	TRBJ2-3	CASSPGRAGRSTDTQYF	TGTGCCAGCAGCCCAGGGAGGGCGGGGCGAAGCACAGATACGCAGTATTTT
TRBD1	TRBV7-9	-	TRBJ2-7	CASSLPGQSTYEQYF	TGTGCCAGCAGCCTGCCGGGACAGAGCACCTACGAGCAGTACTTC
-	TRBV21-1	-	TRBJ2-3	CASSITGSPGLAGDRDTQYF	TGTGCCAGCAGCATCACAGGATCACCGGGACTAGCGGGGGATCGAGATACGCAGTATTTT
-	TRBV18	-	TRBJ1-2	CASSPEATNYGYTF	TGTGCCAGCTCACCAGAGGCCACTAACTATGGCTACACCTTC
TRBD1	TRBV5-1	-	TRBJ2-7	CASSLGRTGYNEEQYF	TGCGCCAGCAGCTTGGGAAGGACAGGGTATAACGAGGAGCAGTACTTC
TRBD1	TRBV5-1	-	TRBJ1-1	CATTDGTGGTEAFF	TGCGCCACCACCGACGGGACAGGGGGCACTGAAGCTTTCTTT
TRBD2	TRBV7-2	once	TRBJ2-3	CASSSAGGRVDTQYF	TGTGCCAGCAGCTCCGCGGGGGGGCGGGTAGATACGCAGTATTTT
TRBD1	TRBV9	-	TRBJ2-3	CASSPRGYLTDTQYF	TGTGCCAGCAGCCCCAGGGGGTACCTAACGGATACGCAGTATTTT
-	TRBV7-9	-	TRBJ1-1	CASSPRMNTEAFF	TGTGCCAGCAGCCCTAGAATGAACACTGAAGCTTTCTTT
TRBD1	TRBV7-6	-	TRBJ2-7	CASSFSQTGQGYEQYF	TGTGCCAGCAGCTTTTCCCAGACGGGACAGGGCTACGAGCAGTACTTC
-	TRBV9	-	TRBJ2-1	CASSPRVMVEQFF	TGTGCCAGCAGCCCCCGGGTGATGGTTGAGCAGTTCTTC
-	TRBV7-9	-	TRBJ1-1	CASSLLNRNTEAFF	TGTGCCAGCAGCTTACTGAACAGGAACACTGAAGCTTTCTTT
TRBD1	TRBV9	-	TRBJ1-1	CASSPRQGNTEAFF	TGTGCCAGCAGCCCCCGACAGGGGAACACTGAAGCTTTCTTT
TRBD1	TRBV29-1	-	TRBJ1-2	CSVDVRDRGKGYTF	TGCAGCGTTGACGTACGGGACAGGGGGAAAGGCTACACCTTC
-	TRBV6-6	-	TRBJ1-1	CASSYQGFTEAFF	TGTGCCAGCAGTTACCAGGGATTCACTGAAGCTTTCTTT
-	TRBV6-5	-	TRBJ1-2	CASKGPAGGYGYTF	TGTGCCAGCAAAGGGCCAGCCGGAGGGTATGGCTACACCTTC
-	TRBV7-6	-	TRBJ1-3	CASSPYRESRSGNTIYF	TGTGCCAGCAGCCCGTACCGGGAGTCCCGCTCTGGAAACACCATATATTTT
-	TRBV5-8	-	TRBJ2-1	CASSLAPLKSYSYNEQFF	TGTGCCAGCAGCTTGGCCCCCCTAAAGAGTTACTCCTACAATGAGCAGTTCTTC
TRBD1	TRBV25-1	few	TRBJ1-2	CASSRTGGYGYTF	TGTGCCAGCAGTAGAACAGGGGGCTATGGCTACACCTTC
TRBD2	TRBV7-2	-	TRBJ2-3	CASSFSGASTDTQYF	TGTGCCAGCAGCTTTAGCGGGGCTAGCACAGATACGCAGTATTTT
TRBD2	TRBV6-6	-	TRBJ2-1	CASISSGGLVGEQFF	TGTGCCAGCATTTCAAGCGGGGGCCTCGTAGGGGAGCAGTTCTTC
-	TRBV19	-	TRBJ1-6	CASSIQTGALNSPLHF	TGTGCCAGTAGTATTCAGACGGGAGCTCTGAATTCACCCCTCCACTTT
-	TRBV30	few	TRBJ2-7	CAVSGTYIQYF	TGTGCCGTATCCGGGACATATATCCAGTACTTC
TRBD1	TRBV7-9	-	TRBJ1-4	CASSFSGGTGGEKLFF	TGTGCCAGCAGCTTTTCTGGCGGGACAGGGGGTGAAAAACTGTTTTTT
TRBD1	TRBV27	-	TRBJ2-1	CASSYQGARDEQFF	TGTGCCAGCAGTTACCAGGGGGCTCGTGATGAGCAGTTCTTC
-	TRBV6-5	-	TRBJ2-2	CASSPGVSGELFF	TGTGCCAGCAGCCCTGGAGTCTCCGGGGAGCTGTTTTTT
TRBD1	TRBV29-1	once	TRBJ1-1	CSVGIGQGLRGTEAFF	TGCAGCGTTGGGATAGGACAGGGTCTGAGAGGAACTGAAGCTTTCTTT
-	TRBV27	-	TRBJ1-1	CASSFQADSESFF	TGTGCCAGCAGTTTTCAAGCGGACAGTGAATCTTTCTTT
TRBD1	TRBV2	few	TRBJ2-6	CASNTQGQGGNAGANVLTF	TGTGCCAGCAACACGCAAGGACAGGGGGGGAACGCTGGGGCCAACGTCCTGACTTTC
-	TRBV6-1	few	TRBJ1-2	CASSEVEGVVYGYTF	TGTGCCAGCAGTGAAGTTGAGGGTGTAGTCTATGGCTACACCTTC
-	TRBV5-1	-	TRBJ2-3	CASSPLRDDPRTDTQYF	TGCGCCAGCAGCCCGTTGCGGGACGACCCTCGAACAGATACGCAGTATTTT
TRBD1	TRBV11-3	once	TRBJ2-5	CASSRDSFGTQYF	TGTGCCAGCAGCCGGGACAGTTTTGGGACCCAGTACTTC
TRBD1	TRBV14	-	TRBJ1-4	CASSQGGQGTSGEKLFF	TGTGCCAGCAGCCAAGGGGGACAGGGAACAAGCGGTGAAAAACTGTTTTTT
TRBD1	TRBV10-1	-	TRBJ1-6	CASSRGDRGNSYNSPLHF	TGCGCCAGCAGTCGGGGGGACAGGGGGAACTCCTATAATTCACCCCTCCACTTT
-	TRBV2	-	TRBJ1-5	CASSAGGVPGQPQHF	TGTGCCAGCAGTGCCGGAGGGGTGCCGGGTCAGCCCCAGCATTTT
-	TRBV6-1	few	TRBJ1-2	CASSEAYGSFQGYTF	TGTGCCAGCAGTGAAGCATATGGGAGTTTTCAAGGCTACACCTTC
TRBD1	TRBV6-6	-	TRBJ2-2	CASTSGQSYTGELFF	TGTGCCAGCACCTCGGGACAGTCCTACACCGGGGAGCTGTTTTTT
TRBD2	TRBV5-6	-	TRBJ2-5	CASSFLAGGSETQYF	TGTGCCAGCAGCTTCCTAGCGGGGGGCTCAGAGACCCAGTACTTC
TRBD1	TRBV5-1	-	TRBJ1-5	CASSLVVSDRGDQPQHF	TGCGCCAGCAGCTTGGTGGTTTCCGACAGGGGTGATCAGCCCCAGCATTTT
-	TRBV5-4	-	TRBJ2-7	CASSLGGLGGYEQYF	TGTGCCAGCAGCTTGGGTGGGCTAGGGGGTTACGAGCAGTACTTC
TRBD1	TRBV6-1	-	TRBJ2-7	CASSTRQGSSYEQYF	TGTGCCAGCAGTACTAGACAGGGGAGCTCCTACGAGCAGTACTTC
-	TRBV5-5	-	TRBJ2-3	CASSRIRGVSTDTQYF	TGTGCCAGCAGCCGAATCCGCGGGGTGAGCACAGATACGCAGTATTTT
TRBD1	TRBV15	-	TRBJ2-1	CATSRATGGRYNEQFF	TGTGCCACCAGCAGGGCGACAGGGGGGCGGTACAATGAGCAGTTCTTC